The 21 T cell receptor beta chains presented below share a single source sample, sequenced in a study of shared clonotypes between healthy human individuals. TCRdb's table, derived via immunoSEQ multiplex PCR, lists solely in-frame clones and lacks some. The sample has roughly 760,000 clones; 74% are singletons. Sample: memory CD4+ T cells sorted from blood. Subset given: CD45RA-negative fraction. These receptors came from a woman in her 30s in good health.

This clone has more than one count but fewer than ten. The V call is TRBV11-2, the J call TRBJ2-2; no clear D gene. From germline, CDR1 is SGHAT and CDR2 FQNNGV. V lost 5 bases and J 2 bases, leaving 9 bases between the germline ends. The CDR3 length is 14 residues. In DNA form, the CDR3 reads TGTGCCAGCAGCCGCACGATCAACACCGGGGAGCTGTTTTTT. It yields the protein CASSRTINTGELFF. The full variable domain, its missing parts supplied by reference TRBV11-2 and TRBJ2-2, is EAGVAQSPRYKIIEKRQSVAFWCNPISGHATLYWYQQILGQGPKLLIQFQNNGVVDDSQLPKDRFSAERLKGVDSTLKIQPAKLEDSAVYLCASSRTINTGELFFGEGSRLTVL.

This clone was seen only a few times. The identical CDR3 is also encoded by other nucleotide sequences in the sample. V usage is TRBV30 and J usage is TRBJ2-7; D perhaps matches TRBD2 (6 bases). CDR1 is GTSNPN and CDR2 is SVGIG in the germline V gene (reference sequence). This CDR3 region has 14 residues. The germline V and J ends were trimmed by 0 bases and 2 bases, with 11 bases remaining between them. In DNA, the CDR3 is TGTGCCTGGAGTGTATCCGGGGGAACCTACGAGCAGTACTTC. Protein: CAWSVSGGTYEQYF.

This clone has only a few counts. The V and J genes are TRBV4-1 and TRBJ1-4, with D uncertain. The CDR3 sequence is 16 residues long. Trimming took off 6 bases at V and 7 bases at J, with 21 bases between the two ends. Looked up from germline, CDR1 is MGHRA and CDR2 is YSYEKL. The CDR3 bases are TGCGCCAGCAGTCCAGCCTGGGAGGGAGGGAGTGAAAAACTGTTTTTT. This gives the protein CASSPAWEGGSEKLFF.

The V and J genes are TRBV5-6 and TRBJ2-3, with 10 positions matching TRBD2. There are 15 residues in the CDR3. Germline loops: CDR1 SGHDT, CDR2 YYEEEE. J lost 4 bases, V lost 6 bases, and 8 bases had no gene match. The CDR3 reads CASTEAGGPSDTQYF. For the CDR3, the DNA is TGTGCCAGCACCGAAGCGGGAGGGCCCTCAGATACGCAGTATTTT.

This chain joins TRBV29-1 and TRBJ1-1, with D possibly being TRBD1 (5 bases). The V and J ends lost 7 bases and 4 bases respectively, with 16 bases between them. Germline lookup yields CDR1 SQVTM and CDR2 ANQGSEA. This CDR3 spans 13 amino acids. CDR3 in DNA: TGCAGCGCCTACAGGCCGGAGAGCACTGAAGCTTTCTTT. Translating it yields CSAYRPESTEAFF.

The V call is TRBV5-1, the J call TRBJ1-3; the D is unclear. V was cut by 1 base and J by 0 bases, with 14 bases left in between. The CDR3 is 17 amino acids. Germline V gives CDR1 SGHRS, CDR2 YFSETQ. The chain's CDR3 is CASSLFVGTFSGNTIYF. The CDR3 region has the DNA TGCGCCAGCAGCTTGTTTGTCGGCACATTCTCTGGAAACACCATATATTTT.

The chain employs TRBV18 and TRBJ1-3; D is unresolved. V was shortened by 4 bases and J by 4 bases, with 17 bases between the two germline ends. CDR3 length: 16 residues. Germline V CDR1 and CDR2: KGHSH, LQKENI. CDR3 coding DNA: TGTGCCAGCTCACTATATATGGAGAAAGTCGGAAACACCATATATTTT. It translates to CASSLYMEKVGNTIYF.

The chain combines TRBV2 with TRBJ1-2, with a tentative D call TRBD1 (5 bases). With 4 bases removed from V and 3 bases from J, the gap between germline ends came to 18 bases. The CDR3 is 16 residues long. The germline gives CDR1 SNHLY, CDR2 FYNNEI. The CDR3, as DNA: TGTGCCAGCAGTGCCGGGACTCCGAGGCAAGACTATGGCTACACCTTC. As protein: CASSAGTPRQDYGYTF.

This chain's CDR3 is CASQAGSKRNEQFF. CDR3 in DNA: TGTGCCAGTCAAGCGGGGTCAAAGAGGAATGAGCAGTTCTTC. The genes are TRBV28 and TRBJ2-1; 7 bases line up with TRBD2. The CDR3 has 14 amino acids. With 9 bases clipped from V and 7 bases from J, the junction kept 12 bases outside the gene matches. The V gene's germline CDR1 is MDHEN and CDR2 SYDVKM.

The rearrangement links TRBV28 to TRBJ2-1, with 12 positions matching TRBD2. There are 16 residues in the CDR3. Germline V gives CDR1 MDHEN, CDR2 SYDVKM. V trimming: 5 bases; J trimming: 10 bases; junction bases outside the gene matches: 12. CDR3 in DNA: TGTGCCAGCAGTCTAACCTGGGCTAGCGGGAGGGAAGAGCAGTTCTTC. Translated: CASSLTWASGREEQFF.

This rearrangement joins TRBV7-9 to TRBJ2-3, with D hard to call. V lost 7 bases and J lost 9, with 17 bases in between. Germline V CDR1 and CDR2: SEHNR, FQNEAQ (reference sequence). This CDR3 has 13 residues. CDR3 residues: CASNLPPKETQYF. DNA of the CDR3: TGTGCCAGCAACCTCCCTCCGAAGGAAACGCAGTATTTT.

This clone appeared once. The chain is built from TRBV7-9 and TRBJ2-4; 9 bases fit TRBD2. Germline lookup yields CDR1 SEHNR and CDR2 FQNEAQ (reference sequence). The trim removed 3 bases at V and 8 bases at J, leaving 8 bases unmatched. This CDR3 is 15 amino acids long. The CDR3 is CASSFTGTSRDIQYF. Written as DNA, the CDR3 is TGTGCCAGCAGCTTCACCGGGACTAGCCGGGACATTCAGTACTTC.

This chain joins TRBV15 and TRBJ2-1, with D perhaps matching TRBD2 (5 bases). Germline lookup yields CDR1 LNHNV and CDR2 YYDKDF (reference sequence). Trimming removed 0 bases at V and 2 bases at J, with 17 bases between. The CDR3 has 18 amino acids. The CDR3 DNA is TGTGCCACCAGCAGAGATGGGGTGGGAGTAACCCCCTACAATGAGCAGTTCTTC. Its translation is CATSRDGVGVTPYNEQFF.

V usage is TRBV19 and J usage is TRBJ2-7; weak D call: TRBD1 (5 bases). The germline gives CDR1 LNHDA, CDR2 SQIVND (reference sequence). The CDR3 sequence is 16 residues long. V shed 2 bases and J shed 0 bases, with 14 bases lying between them. The CDR3 reads CASSIFGQGTSYEQYF. Here the CDR3 DNA reads TGTGCCAGTAGTATATTTGGGCAGGGAACCTCCTACGAGCAGTACTTC.

Many counts were recorded for this clone. The CDR3, as DNA: TGCAGCGTTGAAGGGCCTAGCGGGAGAGCCTCCTACGAGCAGTACTTC. Its translation: CSVEGPSGRASYEQYF. This chain connects TRBV29-1 to TRBJ2-7, with 10 nucleotides matching TRBD2. This CDR3 is built from 16 residues. With 1 base clipped from V and 0 bases from J, the junction kept 6 bases outside the gene matches. Germline V CDR1 and CDR2: SQVTM, ANQGSEA.

The chain joins TRBV30 to TRBJ2-1; 7 bases align to TRBD2. The V gene end was trimmed by 5 bases and the J gene end by 3 bases; junction bases not matched to a gene: 10. The germline V gene encodes CDR1 GTSNPN and CDR2 SVGIG (reference sequence). The CDR3 loop spans 15 amino acids. DNA of the CDR3: TGTGCCTGGCGGGAGGACCACCTCCGCTACAATGAGCAGTTCTTC. It encodes CAWREDHLRYNEQFF. Full variable domain (outside the CDR3, taken from reference TRBV30 and TRBJ2-1): SQTIHQWPATLVQPVGSPLSLECTVEGTSNPNLYWYRQAAGRGLQLLFYSVGIGQISSEVPQNLSASRPQDRQFILSSKKLLLSDSGFYLCAWREDHLRYNEQFFGPGTRLTVL.

The V gene is TRBV4-1, the J gene TRBJ2-1, with 12 bases fitting TRBD2. Trimming removed 3 bases from V and 3 bases from J; junction bases left unmatched: 6. Germline CDR1 is MGHRA and CDR2 is YSYEKL. This CDR3 has 17 amino acids. The CDR3 reads CASSQGQGLAGYNEQFF. The CDR3 coding sequence is TGCGCCAGCAGCCAGGGCCAGGGACTAGCGGGCTACAATGAGCAGTTCTTC.

This clone was seen just once. This chain's CDR3 is CASSAGTSGSYNEQFF. DNA of the CDR3: TGTGCCAGCAGCGCAGGGACTAGCGGATCCTACAATGAGCAGTTCTTC. The chain employs TRBV13 and TRBJ2-1; TRBD2 aligns across 11 bases. CDR1 is PRHDT, CDR2 FYEKMQ, per germline (reference sequence). This CDR3 comprises 16 residues. V was pared by 5 bases and J by 1 base, with 4 bases of the junction left unmatched.

The chain uses TRBV28 and TRBJ1-1, with D uncertain. The ends were cut back, 2 bases at V and 4 bases at J, with 8 bases in the middle. CDR3 size: 13 residues. Germline CDR1 is MDHEN and CDR2 is SYDVKM. DNA for the CDR3: TGTGCCAGCAGTTTACCCGGTGGCACTGAAGCTTTCTTT. This codes for CASSLPGGTEAFF.

This rearrangement joins TRBV29-1 to TRBJ1-3; D unresolved. The CDR3 runs 13 residues. Trimming cost V 5 bases and J 0 bases, with 8 bases left between them. From germline, CDR1 is SQVTM and CDR2 ANQGSEA. Here the CDR3 DNA reads TGCAGCGTTCAAACTTACTCTGGAAACACCATATATTTT. Its protein is CSVQTYSGNTIYF.

This chain uses TRBV9 with TRBJ1-5, with 7 bases identical to TRBD1. The CDR3 extends over 15 amino acids. V gave up 3 bases and J gave up 4 bases; unmatched junction bases: 7. Per the germline V gene, CDR1 is SGDLS and CDR2 is YYNGEE. DNA of the CDR3: TGTGCCAGCAGCGACGGACAGGCCCCAAATCAGCCCCAGCATTTT. Protein sequence: CASSDGQAPNQPQHF. The full variable domain, its missing parts supplied by reference TRBV9 and TRBJ1-5, is DSGVTQTPKHLITATGQRVTLRCSPRSGDLSVYWYQQSLDQGLQFLIQYYNGEERAKGNILERFSAQQFPDLHSELNLSSLELGDSALYFCASSDGQAPNQPQHFGDGTRLSIL.